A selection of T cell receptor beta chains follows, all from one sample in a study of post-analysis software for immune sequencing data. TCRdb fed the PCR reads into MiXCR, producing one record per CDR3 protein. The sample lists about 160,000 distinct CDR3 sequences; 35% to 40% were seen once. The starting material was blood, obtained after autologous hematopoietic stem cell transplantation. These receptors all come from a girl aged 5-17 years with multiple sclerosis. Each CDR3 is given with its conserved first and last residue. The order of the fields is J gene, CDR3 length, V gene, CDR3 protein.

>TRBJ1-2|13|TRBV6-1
CASSVRENYGYTF
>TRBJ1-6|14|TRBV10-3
CAIKGDSYNSPLHF
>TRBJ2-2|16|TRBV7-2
CASSLAGEVSTGELFF
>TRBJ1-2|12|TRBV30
CAWSAGHYGYTF
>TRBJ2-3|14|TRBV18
CASSLDISTDTQYF
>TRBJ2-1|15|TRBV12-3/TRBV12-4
CASSERILSYNEQFF
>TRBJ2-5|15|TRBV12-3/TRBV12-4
CASGRTSGRKETQYF
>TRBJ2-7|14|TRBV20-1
CSARSGSLGDEQYF
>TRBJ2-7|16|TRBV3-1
CASSQVLGTRVYEQYF
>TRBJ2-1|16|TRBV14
CASSQVVTRRVNEQFF
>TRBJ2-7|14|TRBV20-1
CSARGSGRASEQYF
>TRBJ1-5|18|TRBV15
CATSRDFSDRDSNQPQHF
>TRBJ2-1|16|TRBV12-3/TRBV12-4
CASSYSGLASYNEQFF
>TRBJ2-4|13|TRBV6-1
CASSWTEKNIQYF
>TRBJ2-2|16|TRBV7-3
CASSALGYPNTGELFF
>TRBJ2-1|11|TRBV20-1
CSARVMGEQFF
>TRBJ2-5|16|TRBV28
CASSFLNSPSWETQYF
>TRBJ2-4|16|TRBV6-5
CASSSTGTGAKNIQYF
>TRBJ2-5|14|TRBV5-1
CASSWSADRETQYF
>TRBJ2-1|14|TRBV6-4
CASHSGRAGDEQFF
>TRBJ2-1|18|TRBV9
CASSVATSGRAFGNEQFF
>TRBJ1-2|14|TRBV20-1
CSARDRERAVGYTF
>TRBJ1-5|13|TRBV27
CASSLWFNQPQHF
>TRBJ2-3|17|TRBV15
CAPSRDLGTLSTDTQYF
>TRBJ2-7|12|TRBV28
CATRQGAREQYF
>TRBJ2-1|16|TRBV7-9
CASSFQTGRGGNEQFF
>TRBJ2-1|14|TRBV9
CASSVASGTNEQFF
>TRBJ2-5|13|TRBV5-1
CASSPDRGETQYF
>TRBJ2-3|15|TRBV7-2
CASSLGAVSTDTQYF
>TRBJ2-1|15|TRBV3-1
CASSQAPLAGNEQFF
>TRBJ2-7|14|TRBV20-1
CSAAGALGSYEQYF
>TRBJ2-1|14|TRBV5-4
CASSPRTYDNEQFF
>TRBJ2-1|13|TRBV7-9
CASSLDRGNEQFF
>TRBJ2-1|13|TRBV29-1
CSVEESRQWEQFF
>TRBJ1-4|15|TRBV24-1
CATSDRQALNEKLFF
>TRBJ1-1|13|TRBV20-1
CSAPDRDDTEAFF